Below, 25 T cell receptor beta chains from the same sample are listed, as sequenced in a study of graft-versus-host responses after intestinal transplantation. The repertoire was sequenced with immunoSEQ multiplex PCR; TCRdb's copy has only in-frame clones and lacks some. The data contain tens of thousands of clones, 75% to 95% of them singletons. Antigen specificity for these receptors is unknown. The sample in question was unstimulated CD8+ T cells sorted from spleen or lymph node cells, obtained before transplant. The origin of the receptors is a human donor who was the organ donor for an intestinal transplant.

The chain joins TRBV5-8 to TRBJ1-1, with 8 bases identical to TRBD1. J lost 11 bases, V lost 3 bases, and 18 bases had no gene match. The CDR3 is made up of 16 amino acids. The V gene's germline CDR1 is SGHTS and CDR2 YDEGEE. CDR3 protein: CASSSPITDGTGSAFF. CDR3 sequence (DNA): TGTGCCAGCAGCTCGCCGATAACAGACGGGACAGGTTCCGCTTTCTTT.

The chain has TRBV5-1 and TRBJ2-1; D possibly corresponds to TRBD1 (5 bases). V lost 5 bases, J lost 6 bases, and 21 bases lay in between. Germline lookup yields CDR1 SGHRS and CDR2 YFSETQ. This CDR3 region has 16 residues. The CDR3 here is CASRPTGLSRGNEQFF. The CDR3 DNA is TGCGCCAGCAGGCCGACTGGGCTCTCAAGGGGCAATGAGCAGTTCTTC. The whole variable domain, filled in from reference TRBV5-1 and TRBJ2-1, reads KAGVTQTPRYLIKTRGQQVTLSCSPISGHRSVSWYQQTPGQGLQFLFEYFSETQRNKGNFPGRFSGRQFSNSRSEMNVSTLELGDSALYLCASRPTGLSRGNEQFFGPGTRLTVL.

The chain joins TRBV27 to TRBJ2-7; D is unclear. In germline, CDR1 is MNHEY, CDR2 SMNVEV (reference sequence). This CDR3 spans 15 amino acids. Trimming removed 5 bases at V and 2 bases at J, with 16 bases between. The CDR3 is CASSPSTPPPYEQYF. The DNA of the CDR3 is TGTGCCAGCAGTCCGTCGACACCTCCCCCCTACGAGCAGTACTTC.

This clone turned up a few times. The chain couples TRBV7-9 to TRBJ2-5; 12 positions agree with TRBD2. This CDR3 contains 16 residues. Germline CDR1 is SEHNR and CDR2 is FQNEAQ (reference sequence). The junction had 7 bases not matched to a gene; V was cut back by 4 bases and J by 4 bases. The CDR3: CASSSPQLAGGETQYF. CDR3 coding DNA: TGTGCCAGCAGCTCCCCACAACTAGCGGGAGGAGAGACCCAGTACTTC.

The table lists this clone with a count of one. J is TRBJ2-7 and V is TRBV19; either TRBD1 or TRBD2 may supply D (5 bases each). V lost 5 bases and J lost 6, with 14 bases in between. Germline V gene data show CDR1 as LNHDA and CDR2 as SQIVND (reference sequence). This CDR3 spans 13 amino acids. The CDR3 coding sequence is TGTGCCAGTAGTTTTGGGACGCTCAGCGAGCAGTACTTC. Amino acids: CASSFGTLSEQYF. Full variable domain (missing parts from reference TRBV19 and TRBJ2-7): DGGITQSPKYLFRKEGQNVTLSCEQNLNHDAMYWYRQDPGQGLRLIYYSQIVNDFQKGDIAEGYSVSREKKESFPLTVTSAQKNPTAFYLCASSFGTLSEQYFGPGTRLTVT.

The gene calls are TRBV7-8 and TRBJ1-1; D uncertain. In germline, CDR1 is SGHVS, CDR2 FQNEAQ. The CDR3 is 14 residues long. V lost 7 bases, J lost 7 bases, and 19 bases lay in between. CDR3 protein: CASTRGASINEAFF. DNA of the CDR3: TGTGCCAGCACCCGGGGAGCGTCTATTAATGAAGCTTTCTTT.

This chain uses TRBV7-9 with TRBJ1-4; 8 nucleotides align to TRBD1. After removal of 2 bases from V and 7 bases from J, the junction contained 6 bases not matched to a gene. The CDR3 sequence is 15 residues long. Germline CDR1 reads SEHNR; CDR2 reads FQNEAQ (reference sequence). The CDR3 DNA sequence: TGTGCCAGCAGCTTAATTGGACAGGGAGGTGAAAAACTGTTTTTT. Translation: CASSLIGQGGEKLFF.

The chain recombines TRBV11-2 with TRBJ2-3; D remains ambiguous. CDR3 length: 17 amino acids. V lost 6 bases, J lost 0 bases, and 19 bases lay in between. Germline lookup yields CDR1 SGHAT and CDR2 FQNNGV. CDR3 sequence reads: CASRGSTRSVSTDTQYF. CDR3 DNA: TGTGCCAGCAGGGGATCGACCAGGTCAGTGAGCACAGATACGCAGTATTTT.

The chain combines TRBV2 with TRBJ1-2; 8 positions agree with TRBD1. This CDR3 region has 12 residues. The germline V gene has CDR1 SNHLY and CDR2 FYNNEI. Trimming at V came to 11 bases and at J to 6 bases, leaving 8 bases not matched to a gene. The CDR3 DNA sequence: TGTGCCGGGCAGGGGGCTCTAGATGGCTACACCTTC. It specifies CAGQGALDGYTF.

The CDR3 coding sequence is TGTGCCAGCAGTTTATGGGCTGGGGCTCACTACGAGCAGTACTTC. This codes for CASSLWAGAHYEQYF. The V call is TRBV27, the J call TRBJ2-7, with D tentatively TRBD1 (5 bases). Between the trimmed V and J ends, which lost 1 base and 3 bases, there was a span of 13 bases. Germline CDR1 is MNHEY and CDR2 is SMNVEV (reference sequence). The CDR3 runs to 15 residues.

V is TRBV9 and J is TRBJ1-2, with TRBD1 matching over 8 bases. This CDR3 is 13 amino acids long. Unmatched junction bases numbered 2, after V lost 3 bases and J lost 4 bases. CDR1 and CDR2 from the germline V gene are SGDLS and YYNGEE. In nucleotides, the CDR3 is TGTGCCAGCAGCGCAGGGGGCGTCTATGGCTACACCTTC. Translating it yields CASSAGGVYGYTF.

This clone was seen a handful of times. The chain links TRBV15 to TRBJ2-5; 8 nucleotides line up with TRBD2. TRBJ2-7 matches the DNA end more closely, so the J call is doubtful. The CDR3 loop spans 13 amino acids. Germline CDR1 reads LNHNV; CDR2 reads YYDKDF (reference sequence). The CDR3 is CATGEGLVAEQYF. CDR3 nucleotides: TGTGCCACCGGAGAGGGACTAGTTGCCGAGCAGTACTTC.

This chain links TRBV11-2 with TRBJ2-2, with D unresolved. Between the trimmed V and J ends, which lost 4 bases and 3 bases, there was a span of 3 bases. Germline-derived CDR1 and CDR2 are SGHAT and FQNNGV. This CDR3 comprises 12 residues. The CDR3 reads CASSWDTGELFF. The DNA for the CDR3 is TGTGCCAGCAGCTGGGACACCGGGGAGCTGTTTTTT.

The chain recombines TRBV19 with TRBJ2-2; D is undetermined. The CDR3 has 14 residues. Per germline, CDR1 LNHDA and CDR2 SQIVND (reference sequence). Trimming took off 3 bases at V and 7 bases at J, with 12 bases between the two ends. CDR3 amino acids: CASSMDWSVGELFF. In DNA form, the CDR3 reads TGTGCCAGTAGTATGGATTGGAGTGTCGGGGAGCTGTTTTTT.

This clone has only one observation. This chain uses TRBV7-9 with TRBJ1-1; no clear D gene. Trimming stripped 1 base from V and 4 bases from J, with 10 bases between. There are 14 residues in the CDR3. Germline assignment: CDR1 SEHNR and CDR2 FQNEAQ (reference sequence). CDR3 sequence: CASSLDMAPTEAFF. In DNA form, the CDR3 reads TGTGCCAGCAGCTTAGACATGGCTCCCACTGAAGCTTTCTTT.

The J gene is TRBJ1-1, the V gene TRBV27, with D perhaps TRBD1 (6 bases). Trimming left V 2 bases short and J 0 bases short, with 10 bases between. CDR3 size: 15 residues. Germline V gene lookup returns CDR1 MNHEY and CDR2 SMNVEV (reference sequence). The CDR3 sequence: CASSLAGTMNTEAFF. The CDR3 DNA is TGTGCCAGCAGTTTAGCAGGGACAATGAACACTGAAGCTTTCTTT.

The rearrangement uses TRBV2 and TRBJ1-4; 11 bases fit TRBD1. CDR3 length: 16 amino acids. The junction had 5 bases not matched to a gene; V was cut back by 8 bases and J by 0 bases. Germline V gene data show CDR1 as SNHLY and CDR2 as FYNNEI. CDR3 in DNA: TGTGCCAGCGAAGGACAGGGGGCGGCAACTAATGAAAAACTGTTTTTT. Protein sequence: CASEGQGAATNEKLFF.

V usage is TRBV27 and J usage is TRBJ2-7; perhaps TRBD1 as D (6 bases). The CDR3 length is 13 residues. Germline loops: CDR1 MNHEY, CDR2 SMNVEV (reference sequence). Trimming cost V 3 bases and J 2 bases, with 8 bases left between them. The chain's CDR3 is CASSLTGTYEQYF. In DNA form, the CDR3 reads TGTGCCAGCAGTTTGACAGGTACCTACGAGCAGTACTTC.

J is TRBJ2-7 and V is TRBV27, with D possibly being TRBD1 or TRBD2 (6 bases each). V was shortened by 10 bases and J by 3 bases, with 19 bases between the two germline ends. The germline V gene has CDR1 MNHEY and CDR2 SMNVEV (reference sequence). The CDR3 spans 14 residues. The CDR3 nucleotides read TGTGCCACCTCACTAAACGGGGGCATCTACGAGCAGTACTTC. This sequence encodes CATSLNGGIYEQYF.

CDR3 nucleotide sequence: TGTGCCGGGACATCCACAGATACGCAGTATTTT. It yields the protein CAGTSTDTQYF. The chain recombines TRBV7-9 with TRBJ2-3; possibly TRBD1 for D (6 bases). Trimming shortened V by 11 bases and J by 2 bases, and 8 bases separated the two germline ends. This CDR3 has 11 amino acids. Germline V lookup: CDR1 SEHNR, CDR2 FQNEAQ (reference sequence).

The CDR3 DNA follows: TGTGCCAGCAGGAAGAGCGGGAGTGCTGATACGCAGTATTTT. Its translation is CASRKSGSADTQYF. The V gene is TRBV6-4, the J gene TRBJ2-3; TRBD2 matches 8 bases. The CDR3 runs to 14 residues. V shed 6 bases, J shed 6 bases, and the junction held 8 bases outside the gene matches. Germline CDR1 reads MRHNA; CDR2 reads SNTAGT.

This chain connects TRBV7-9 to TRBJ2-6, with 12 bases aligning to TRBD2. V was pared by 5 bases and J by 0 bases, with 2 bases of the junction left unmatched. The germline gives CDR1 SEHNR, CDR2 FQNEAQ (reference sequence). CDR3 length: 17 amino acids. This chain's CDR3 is CASSRTSGDSGANVLTF. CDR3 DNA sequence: TGTGCCAGCAGCCGGACTAGCGGGGACTCTGGGGCCAACGTCCTGACTTTC.

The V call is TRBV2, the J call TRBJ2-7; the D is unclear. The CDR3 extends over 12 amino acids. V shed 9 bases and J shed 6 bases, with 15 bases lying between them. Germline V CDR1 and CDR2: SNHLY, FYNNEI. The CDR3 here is CARGDKALEQYF. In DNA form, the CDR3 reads TGTGCCAGAGGCGACAAGGCGCTCGAGCAGTACTTC.

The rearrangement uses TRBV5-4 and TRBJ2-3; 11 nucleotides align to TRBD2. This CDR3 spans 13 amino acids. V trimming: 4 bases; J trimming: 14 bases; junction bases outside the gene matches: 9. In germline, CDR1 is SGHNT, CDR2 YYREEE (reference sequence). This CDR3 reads CASSATSGVERYF. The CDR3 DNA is TGTGCCAGCAGCGCGACTAGCGGGGTGGAGAGGTATTTT.

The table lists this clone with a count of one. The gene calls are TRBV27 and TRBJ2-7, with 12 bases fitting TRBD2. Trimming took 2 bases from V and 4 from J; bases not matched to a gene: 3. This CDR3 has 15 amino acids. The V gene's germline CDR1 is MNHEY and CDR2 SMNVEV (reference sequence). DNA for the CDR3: TGTGCCAGCAGTTTAATCGGACTAGCGGGGTACGAGCAGTACTTC. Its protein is CASSLIGLAGYEQYF.